Listed below are T cell receptor beta chains from one sample, sequenced in a study of OX40 agonist ivuxolimab in advanced cancers. Sequencing used immunoSEQ multiplex PCR; TCRdb keeps in-frame clones, though not all of them. The repertoire includes 66,000 or so clones, around 85% of them detected once, and 3.5% to 4.5% sits in the top ten. The specimen was CD4+ or CD8+ T cells sorted from blood, collected in a trial of the OX40 agonist ivuxolimab. The origin of the receptors is an adult with an advanced solid tumor such as melanoma, head and neck, liver or kidney cancer. CDR3s include the opening cysteine and the closing phenylalanine or tryptophan. The D gene is left open where the match is weak. A row's size may be missing; if present it is once, few, many or a size class.

size: -; V: TRBV7-6; D: -; length: 15; J: TRBJ2-1; CDR3: CASSLSLPLNNEQFF; DNA: TGTGCCAGCAGCCTCAGTCTACCCCTAAACAATGAGCAGTTCTTC
size: -; V: TRBV5-1; D: -; length: 12; J: TRBJ2-4; CDR3: CASSFPGDIQYF; DNA: TGCGCCAGCAGCTTCCCTGGAGACATTCAGTACTTC
size: -; V: TRBV7-3; D: -; length: 13; J: TRBJ2-3; CDR3: CASSLGDTDTQYF; DNA: TGTGCCAGCAGCTTGGGGGACACAGATACGCAGTATTTT
size: -; V: TRBV7-3; D: -; length: 14; J: TRBJ2-2; CDR3: CASSPIGFTGELFF; DNA: TGTGCCAGCAGCCCGATAGGGTTCACCGGGGAGCTGTTTTTT
size: -; V: TRBV25-1; D: -; length: 14; J: TRBJ1-2; CDR3: CASSENDRIGGYTF; DNA: TGTGCCAGCAGTGAAAATGATAGGATTGGAGGCTACACCTTC
size: -; V: TRBV5-1; D: -; length: 14; J: TRBJ2-2; CDR3: CASSSRTETGELFF; DNA: TGCGCCAGCAGCTCCCGGACGGAAACCGGGGAGCTGTTTTTT
size: -; V: TRBV6-1; D: -; length: 13; J: TRBJ1-2; CDR3: CASSEATVHGYTF; DNA: TGTGCCAGCAGTGAAGCAACAGTTCATGGCTACACCTTC
size: -; V: TRBV10-1; D: -; length: 15; J: TRBJ2-7; CDR3: CASSLRTAGPSGQYF; DNA: TGCGCCAGCAGCCTAAGGACAGCCGGACCCTCGGGGCAGTACTTC
size: -; V: TRBV27; D: -; length: 14; J: TRBJ2-7; CDR3: CASSSEGLSYEQYF; DNA: TGTGCCAGCAGTTCGGAGGGCCTCTCCTACGAGCAGTACTTC
size: -; V: TRBV2; D: -; length: 15; J: TRBJ1-1; CDR3: CASSLGVGPNTEAFF; DNA: TGTGCCAGCAGCTTAGGTGTGGGTCCGAACACTGAAGCTTTCTTT
size: -; V: TRBV7-3; D: TRBD1; length: 15; J: TRBJ2-5; CDR3: CASSVTGDRQETQYF; DNA: TGTGCCAGCAGCGTGACAGGGGACCGGCAAGAGACCCAGTACTTC
size: -; V: TRBV7-2; D: -; length: 12; J: TRBJ1-2; CDR3: CASLYGRYGYTF; DNA: TGTGCCAGCCTCTACGGGCGCTATGGCTACACCTTC
size: -; V: TRBV18; D: -; length: 16; J: TRBJ1-1; CDR3: CASSPREGSLNTEAFF; DNA: TGTGCCAGCTCACCACGGGAAGGAAGCCTGAACACTGAAGCTTTCTTT
size: -; V: TRBV10-3; D: -; length: 15; J: TRBJ1-2; CDR3: CAISEMGGTGNGYTF; DNA: TGTGCCATCAGTGAGATGGGGGGCACAGGTAATGGCTACACCTTC
size: few; V: TRBV27; D: -; length: 13; J: TRBJ1-5; CDR3: CASSWGVRQPQHF; DNA: TGTGCCAGCAGTTGGGGTGTGCGGCAGCCCCAGCATTTT
size: -; V: TRBV30; D: -; length: 13; J: TRBJ2-1; CDR3: CAWSNVVRNEQFF; DNA: TGTGCCTGGAGCAACGTGGTGCGGAATGAGCAGTTCTTC
size: -; V: TRBV7-8; D: TRBD2; length: 16; J: TRBJ2-1; CDR3: CASSPGTSGAYNEQFF; DNA: TGTGCCAGCAGCCCGGGGACTAGCGGAGCGTACAATGAGCAGTTCTTC
size: -; V: TRBV28; D: TRBD2; length: 16; J: TRBJ2-4; CDR3: CASSTLAARAKNIQYF; DNA: TGTGCCAGCAGTACCCTAGCGGCCCGAGCCAAAAACATTCAGTACTTC
size: few; V: TRBV5-4; D: -; length: 12; J: TRBJ1-1; CDR3: CASSYRDTEAFF; DNA: TGTGCCAGCAGCTATCGGGACACTGAAGCTTTCTTT
size: -; V: TRBV28; D: -; length: 15; J: TRBJ1-1; CDR3: CASRRGTDMNTEAFF; DNA: TGTGCCAGCAGGCGGGGAACAGATATGAACACTGAAGCTTTCTTT
size: -; V: TRBV30; D: -; length: 13; J: TRBJ1-2; CDR3: CACPHLSAYGYTF; DNA: TGTGCCTGCCCACATCTTTCGGCGTATGGCTACACCTTC
size: once; V: TRBV2; D: -; length: 14; J: TRBJ2-7; CDR3: CASRGFRGGDEQYF; DNA: TGTGCCAGCAGAGGCTTCAGGGGTGGTGACGAGCAGTACTTC
size: -; V: TRBV2; D: -; length: 15; J: TRBJ1-4; CDR3: CASRLQLGPNEKLFF; DNA: TGTGCCAGCAGACTACAGCTGGGGCCTAATGAAAAACTGTTTTTT
size: -; V: TRBV29-1; D: -; length: 12; J: TRBJ1-1; CDR3: CSGGHLNTEAFF; DNA: TGCAGCGGGGGACACCTGAACACTGAAGCTTTCTTT
size: -; V: TRBV5-1; D: -; length: 15; J: TRBJ2-1; CDR3: CASSSEGLVRNEQFF; DNA: TGCGCCAGCAGCTCGGAGGGGCTAGTGCGGAATGAGCAGTTCTTC
size: -; V: TRBV5-1; D: -; length: 15; J: TRBJ2-3; CDR3: CASSPQREVVKTQYF; DNA: TGCGCCAGCAGCCCCCAGAGGGAGGTCGTTAAGACGCAGTATTTT
size: -; V: TRBV6-5; D: TRBD1; length: 14; J: TRBJ2-7; CDR3: CASSYGQGAYEQYF; DNA: TGTGCCAGCAGCTACGGGCAGGGGGCCTACGAGCAGTACTTC
size: few; V: TRBV5-4; D: TRBD2; length: 17; J: TRBJ2-7; CDR3: CASSSGQVLAGGAEQYF; DNA: TGTGCCAGCAGTTCCGGACAGGTACTAGCGGGAGGGGCCGAGCAGTACTTC
size: -; V: TRBV18; D: -; length: 15; J: TRBJ1-5; CDR3: CASSPLQGVNQPQHF; DNA: TGTGCCAGCTCACCGTTACAGGGAGTCAATCAGCCCCAGCATTTT
size: once; V: TRBV11-2; D: TRBD1; length: 15; J: TRBJ1-2; CDR3: CASSPQGGVLYGYTF; DNA: TGTGCCAGCAGCCCTCAGGGGGGGGTACTCTATGGCTACACCTTC
size: few; V: TRBV28; D: TRBD1; length: 14; J: TRBJ1-2; CDR3: CASSLTGTGYGYTF; DNA: TGTGCCAGCAGTCTGACCGGGACAGGGTATGGCTACACCTTC
size: -; V: TRBV28; D: -; length: 14; J: TRBJ1-5; CDR3: CASSLGGPIRPQHF; DNA: TGTGCCAGCAGTTTAGGGGGACCGATACGGCCCCAGCATTTT
size: -; V: TRBV4-1; D: -; length: 15; J: TRBJ1-2; CDR3: CASSHSTTNRDRYTF; DNA: TGCGCCAGCAGCCATTCTACTACTAACAGGGACCGCTACACCTTC
size: -; V: TRBV18; D: -; length: 15; J: TRBJ1-2; CDR3: CASSPDLNANYGYTF; DNA: TGTGCCAGCTCACCAGACCTTAACGCTAACTATGGCTACACCTTC
size: -; V: TRBV6-6; D: -; length: 12; J: TRBJ2-7; CDR3: CATYGGTREQYF; DNA: TGTGCCACCTATGGGGGGACGAGAGAGCAGTACTTC
size: -; V: TRBV5-6; D: TRBD1; length: 17; J: TRBJ1-6; CDR3: CATQVTGTGSYNSPLHF; DNA: TGTGCCACCCAAGTGACAGGGACGGGCTCCTATAATTCACCCCTCCACTTT
size: -; V: TRBV19; D: TRBD1; length: 17; J: TRBJ1-1; CDR3: CASNWGQGGTKNTEAFF; DNA: TGTGCCAGTAACTGGGGACAGGGAGGGACCAAGAACACTGAAGCTTTCTTT
size: -; V: TRBV9; D: -; length: 14; J: TRBJ1-6; CDR3: CASSVGHHNSPLHF; DNA: TGTGCCAGCAGCGTGGGACACCATAATTCACCCCTCCACTTT
size: -; V: TRBV19; D: -; length: 14; J: TRBJ1-2; CDR3: CASSIAVDTYGYTF; DNA: TGTGCCAGTAGTATAGCCGTGGACACCTATGGCTACACCTTC
size: -; V: TRBV7-2; D: TRBD1; length: 13; J: TRBJ1-1; CDR3: CASSSYQGVEAFF; DNA: TGTGCCAGCAGTTCATATCAGGGGGTTGAAGCTTTCTTT